These 10 T cell receptor beta chains originate from one sample sequenced in a study of cytomegalovirus exposure and HLA in healthy donors. Primers included in the PCR were 60 Vbeta and 13 Jbeta primers. The repertoire was sequenced with immunoSEQ multiplex PCR; TCRdb's copy has only in-frame clones and lacks some. This sample has 90,000 to 120,000 clones, with 70% to 85% found just once. Sample: PBMCs. The receptors derive from a woman aged 40 to 50 in good health and CMV-seronegative.

This sequence joins TRBV6-5 and TRBJ1-2; D is uncertain. CDR1 and CDR2 (germline): MNHEY, SVGAGI. Trimming removed 0 bases from V and 2 bases from J, with 10 bases in between. This CDR3 has 15 amino acids. As DNA, the CDR3 is TGTGCCAGCAGTTACTCGAGGGAATGGAACTATGGCTACACCTTC. It specifies CASSYSREWNYGYTF.

In DNA form, the CDR3 reads TGTGCCTGGGGCCAGGGCAGCCAAGAGACCCAGTACTTC. It translates to CAWGQGSQETQYF. The chain is built from TRBV30 and TRBJ2-5; a possible D gene is TRBD1 (5 bases). V lost 5 bases to trimming and J lost 1 base, with 11 bases between them. The CDR3 extends over 13 amino acids. Germline CDR1 and CDR2: GTSNPN and SVGIG (reference sequence).

V gene TRBV28 combines with J gene TRBJ2-2; TRBD1 is a possible D gene (5 bases). The CDR3 loop spans 14 amino acids. With 5 bases removed from V and 2 bases from J, the gap between germline ends came to 9 bases. The germline V gene encodes CDR1 MDHEN and CDR2 SYDVKM. CDR3 nucleotides: TGTGCCAGCAGTCTACAGGAAAACACCGGGGAGCTGTTTTTT. The encoded protein is CASSLQENTGELFF.

This clone was picked up one time. This rearrangement joins TRBV14 to TRBJ2-7; TRBD1 matches 9 bases. The CDR3 contains 18 residues. Trimming at V came to 3 bases and at J to 2 bases, leaving 14 bases not matched to a gene. The V gene's germline CDR1 is SGHDN and CDR2 FVKESK. The CDR3 DNA follows: TGTGCCAGCAGCCACCCCCGAGACGGGACAGGGCCAGCCTACGAGCAGTACTTC. Amino acid sequence: CASSHPRDGTGPAYEQYF.

The V and J genes are TRBV10-3 and TRBJ2-5; the match to TRBD1 covers 9 bases. The DNA end lines up better with TRBJ2-7; the J call may be wrong. This CDR3 region has 14 residues. From germline, CDR1 is ENHRY and CDR2 SYGVKD. The CDR3 reads CAIRKDRGDDEQYF. CDR3 in DNA: TGTGCCATCAGGAAGGACAGGGGAGACGACGAGCAGTACTTC.

With regard to this clone: One junction end disagrees with the germline gene, perhaps due to a read error. The chain uses TRBV5-4 and TRBJ2-3; TRBD2 might be the D (6 bases). The length of the CDR3 is 17 residues. CDR1 and CDR2 (germline): SGHNT, YYREEE (reference sequence). In nucleotides, the CDR3 is TGTGCCAGCAGCTTGGCCGGCGGGGAAGGTTGGTTAGATGCGCAGTATTTT. Its protein is CASSLAGGEGWLDAQYF.

V and J are TRBV28 and TRBJ2-1; D is possibly TRBD1 (5 bases). V was cut by 7 bases and J by 7 bases, with 11 bases left in between. This CDR3 is built from 12 residues. Germline values: CDR1 MDHEN, CDR2 SYDVKM. The chain's CDR3 is CASMQGVNEQFF. The CDR3 DNA reads TGTGCCAGCATGCAAGGGGTTAATGAGCAGTTCTTC.

V gene TRBV7-2 combines with J gene TRBJ2-7; 12 positions match TRBD1. Germline CDR1 is SGHTA and CDR2 is FQGNSA. V shed 3 bases and J 9 bases; nucleotides not matched to a gene: 6. CDR3 length: 14 residues. This CDR3 reads CASSFSGQGALQYF. The CDR3 coding sequence is TGTGCCAGCAGCTTTTCGGGACAGGGGGCTTTGCAGTACTTC.

The chain couples TRBV6-1 to TRBJ1-5; D might be TRBD1 (5 bases). The CDR3 extends over 16 amino acids. Germline V gene sequence: CDR1 MNHNS, CDR2 SASEGT. V lost 2 bases and J 0 bases, leaving 11 bases between the germline ends. The CDR3 nucleotides read TGTGCCAGCAGTGAAAGGGGTTTCAATAGCAATCAGCCCCAGCATTTT. Residues: CASSERGFNSNQPQHF.

The rearrangement joins TRBV7-2 to TRBJ1-5; 9 bases map to TRBD1. The CDR3 runs to 15 residues. The ends lost 6 bases at V and 4 bases at J; junction bases unmatched: 7. The germline gives CDR1 SGHTA, CDR2 FQGNSA. In DNA, the CDR3 is TGTGCCAGCAGTCTTGGACAGGGGCGTAATCAGCCCCAGCATTTT. This sequence encodes CASSLGQGRNQPQHF.